The 31 T cell receptor beta chains given below trace back to one sample, sequenced in a study of T cell responses to AZD1222 COVID-19 vaccine. Profiled with immunoSEQ multiplex PCR; TCRdb holds only in-frame clones, not every one. The repertoire holds 77,000 or so clones, with roughly 87% as singletons. The sequences come from peripheral blood, collected 28 days after the second AZD1222 dose. These receptors were obtained from an adult who received the AZD1222 COVID-19 vaccine.

The chain joins TRBV19 to TRBJ1-3; 8 nucleotides align to TRBD1. The CDR3 loop spans 13 amino acids. Trimming at V came to 9 bases and at J to 4 bases, leaving 5 bases not matched to a gene. The germline CDR1 and CDR2 sequences are LNHDA and SQIVND (reference sequence). The DNA for the CDR3 is TGTGCCAGCGGACAGGGTGGCGGAAACACCATATATTTT. Its protein is CASGQGGGNTIYF.

The CDR3 bases are TGTGCCAGCACTCCACTTGACTACGAGCAGTACTTC. This sequence encodes CASTPLDYEQYF. The rearrangement links TRBV6-5 to TRBJ2-7; no reliable D call. V lost 7 bases to trimming and J lost 3 bases, with 10 bases between them. The germline CDR1 and CDR2 sequences are MNHEY and SVGAGI. CDR3 length: 12 amino acids.

This clone was seen a few times. The chain has TRBV10-1 and TRBJ1-6; D remains unclear. The germline V gene has CDR1 WNHNN and CDR2 SYGVQD (reference sequence). The CDR3 sequence is 14 residues long. Trimming cost V 3 bases and J 9 bases, with 12 bases left between them. The CDR3 coding sequence is TGCGCCAGCAGTGAACCAGGACGGGGTTCACCCCTCCACTTT. Amino acid sequence: CASSEPGRGSPLHF.

The rearrangement links TRBV12-5 to TRBJ2-1; 7 bases fit TRBD1. The CDR3 extends over 14 amino acids. Germline trimming cut 6 bases from V and 5 bases from J; bases unmatched to any gene: 7. CDR1 LGHNT and CDR2 FRNRAP come from the germline V gene. CDR3 sequence (DNA): TGTGCTAGTGGAACGGGACAGTTAGACAATGAGCAGTTCTTC. This encodes CASGTGQLDNEQFF. The whole variable domain, filled in from reference TRBV12-5 and TRBJ2-1, reads DARVTQTPRHKVTEMGQEVTMRCQPILGHNTVFWYRQTMMQGLELLAYFRNRAPLDDSGMPKDRFSAEMPDATLATLKIQPSEPRDSAVYFCASGTGQLDNEQFFGPGTRLTVL.

This clone was detected only a few times. V and J are TRBV24-1 and TRBJ1-5, with TRBD1 identical over 9 bases. This CDR3 comprises 14 residues. V was clipped by 7 bases and J by 6 bases; unmatched bases: 6. Germline loops: CDR1 KGHDR, CDR2 SFDVKD. CDR3 sequence reads: CATSAGQGFQPQHF. The CDR3 DNA reads TGTGCCACCAGCGCGGGACAGGGCTTTCAGCCCCAGCATTTT.

V and J are TRBV6-8 and TRBJ2-3, with D possibly being TRBD1 (5 bases). This CDR3 is 19 amino acids long. The germline gives CDR1 MNHGY, CDR2 SAAAGT. Between the trimmed V and J ends, which lost 0 bases and 0 bases, there was a span of 19 bases. CDR3 region: CASSYSCGHRTKSTDTQYF. CDR3 coding DNA: TGTGCCAGCAGTTACTCGTGCGGACACCGAACGAAAAGCACAGATACGCAGTATTTT.

This chain links TRBV11-3 with TRBJ2-1; 9 nucleotides agree with TRBD2. J lost 4 bases, V lost 5 bases, and 6 bases had no gene match. Germline-derived CDR1 and CDR2 are SGHNT and YENEEA. The CDR3 is 15 residues long. The CDR3 nucleotides read TGTGCCAGCAGCCGAGAGCGGGGGGCTTACAATGAGCAGTTCTTC. Protein product: CASSRERGAYNEQFF.

V usage is TRBV27 and J usage is TRBJ1-1; the D gene is possibly TRBD1 (6 bases). The CDR3 is made up of 15 amino acids. CDR1 is MNHEY and CDR2 is SMNVEV in the germline V gene (reference sequence). Trimming took off 2 bases at V and 2 bases at J, with 12 bases between the two ends. The CDR3 nucleotides are TGTGCCAGCAGTTTAGGAGGGGGTTTAAACACTGAAGCTTTCTTT. Amino acids: CASSLGGGLNTEAFF.

This rearrangement joins TRBV2 to TRBJ1-1; no clear D gene. The V end was cut by 0 bases, the J end by 10 bases, with 9 bases between. This CDR3 is 12 amino acids long. Germline V gene lookup returns CDR1 SNHLY and CDR2 FYNNEI. CDR3 DNA: TGTGCCAGCAGTGAAGCGAGGGTGCGAGCTTTCTTT. Translated, it gives CASSEARVRAFF. The variable domain in full, with the rest retrieved from reference TRBV2 and TRBJ1-1, is EPEVTQTPSHQVTQMGQEVILRCVPISNHLYFYWYRQILGQKVEFLVSFYNNEISEKSEIFDDQFSVERPDGSNFTLKIRSTKLEDSAMYFCASSEARVRAFFGQGTRLTVV.

This clone has just a few counts. V gene TRBV9 combines with J gene TRBJ1-1; D gene uncertain. Trimming cost V 0 bases and J 4 bases, with 16 bases left between them. The CDR3 length is 16 residues. Germline loops: CDR1 SGDLS, CDR2 YYNGEE. CDR3 amino acids: CASSVGVGMMGTEAFF. CDR3 nucleotides: TGTGCCAGCAGCGTAGGGGTAGGGATGATGGGCACTGAAGCTTTCTTT.

This clone showed up just once. The chain combines TRBV2 with TRBJ1-6, with TRBD1 matching 7 bases. Trimming cost V 4 bases and J 9 bases; bases outside gene matches: 6. The CDR3 loop spans 14 amino acids. Germline V gene sequence: CDR1 SNHLY, CDR2 FYNNEI. CDR3 nucleotides: TGTGCCAGCAGTGTGCTGACAGGGAGTTCACCCCTCCACTTT. As protein: CASSVLTGSSPLHF.

This clone has just one count. The chain has TRBV3-1 (or the pseudogene TRBV3-2) and TRBJ2-7; D ambiguous. CDR3 size: 13 residues. Deletions cut 4 bases from V and 4 bases from J, with 11 bases between. CDR1 and CDR2 from the germline V gene are LGHDT and YNNKEL (reference sequence). The CDR3 is CASSPTMGYEQYF. CDR3 nucleotides: TGTGCCAGCAGCCCCACGATGGGGTACGAGCAGTACTTC.

The chain combines TRBV7-9 with TRBJ2-1; 8 bases agree with TRBD1. Trimming at V came to 6 bases and at J to 8 bases, leaving 9 bases not matched to a gene. Germline assignment: CDR1 SEHNR and CDR2 FQNEAQ (reference sequence). This CDR3 has 14 amino acids. CDR3 sequence (DNA): TGTGCCAGCAGGCATACGGACAGGGTGGATGAGCAGTTCTTC. This encodes CASRHTDRVDEQFF.

The CDR3 DNA reads as TGTGCCAGCAGCGCCTGGGACAGGGGAAATAATTCACCCCTCCACTTT. Amino acids: CASSAWDRGNNSPLHF. The chain joins TRBV7-2 to TRBJ1-6; 10 bases map to TRBD1. The CDR3 runs 16 residues. V dropped 5 bases and J dropped 5; count of bases not matched to a gene: 6. Germline CDR1 is SGHTA and CDR2 is FQGNSA.

This clone came up once. The chain links TRBV27 to TRBJ1-2, with D perhaps matching TRBD1 (5 bases). CDR3 length equals 14 residues. Trimming cost V 3 bases and J 5 bases, with 13 bases left between them. Germline V gives CDR1 MNHEY, CDR2 SMNVEV (reference sequence). In DNA form, the CDR3 reads TGTGCCAGCAGTTTCCTTGGGACGGCGTATGGCTACACCTTC. This translates into CASSFLGTAYGYTF.

CDR3 sequence: CATSGEIRNNGTDTQYF. The CDR3 coding sequence is TGTGCCACCAGTGGTGAAATCAGGAATAATGGCACAGATACGCAGTATTTT. The chain employs TRBV24-1 and TRBJ2-3; D gene uncertain. Trimming removed 5 bases from V and 1 base from J, with 18 bases in between. The CDR3 is made up of 17 amino acids. Germline CDR1 and CDR2: KGHDR and SFDVKD.

The J gene is TRBJ1-3, the V gene TRBV5-1, with D uncertain. Trimming pared 5 bases from V and 0 bases from J, leaving 12 bases between. This CDR3 comprises 15 residues. Germline V gives CDR1 SGHRS, CDR2 YFSETQ. CDR3 amino acids: CASSFDGISGNTIYF. DNA of the CDR3: TGCGCCAGCAGTTTTGACGGGATCTCTGGAAACACCATATATTTT.

The chain carries TRBV7-2 and TRBJ1-1; 7 bases match TRBD1. This CDR3 has 19 amino acids. Trimming removed 4 bases from V and 0 bases from J; junction bases left unmatched: 17. Per germline, CDR1 SGHTA and CDR2 FQGNSA. DNA of the CDR3: TGTGCCAGCAGCTATAGGTCCCTGGACAGGAGAAGTCTGAACACTGAAGCTTTCTTT. Protein sequence: CASSYRSLDRRSLNTEAFF.

J is TRBJ2-7 and V is TRBV4-1; either TRBD1 or TRBD2 may fit D (5 bases each). This CDR3 is 14 amino acids long. Trimming removed 8 bases from V and 1 base from J, with 15 bases in between. Germline values: CDR1 MGHRA, CDR2 YSYEKL. The DNA of the CDR3 is TGCGCCAGCTCCCGGGACCTCCGATCCTACGAGCAGTACTTC. Protein product: CASSRDLRSYEQYF.

The genes are TRBV5-6 and TRBJ1-2; D is unresolved. CDR3 size: 15 residues. V was clipped by 0 bases and J by 2 bases, with 11 bases between them. Germline V gives CDR1 SGHDT, CDR2 YYEEEE. The DNA for the CDR3 is TGTGCCAGCAGCTTGGAGGCGGGTCTGAACTATGGCTACACCTTC. This sequence encodes CASSLEAGLNYGYTF.

The chain is built from TRBV7-3 and TRBJ2-1; 9 bases are shared with TRBD2. Per the germline V gene, CDR1 is SGHTA and CDR2 is FQGTGA. The CDR3 length is 15 residues. With V trimmed by 3 bases and J by 2 bases, 2 bases remained unmatched. Here the CDR3 reads CASSFSSGAYNEQFF. In DNA, the CDR3 is TGTGCCAGCAGCTTCTCTAGCGGGGCCTACAATGAGCAGTTCTTC.

The CDR3 sequence is CASSYSTAANYGYTF. The CDR3 DNA is TGTGCCAGCAGTTACTCGACAGCAGCTAACTATGGCTACACCTTC. This chain joins TRBV6-5 and TRBJ1-2, with D possibly TRBD1 on 5 matching bases. Trimming removed 0 bases from V and 0 bases from J, with 8 bases in between. Germline V CDR1 and CDR2: MNHEY, SVGAGI. This CDR3 spans 15 amino acids.

The chain joins TRBV4-3 to TRBJ2-7, with 8 bases aligning to TRBD2. The trim removed 1 base at V and 2 bases at J, leaving 4 bases unmatched. Germline V CDR1 and CDR2: LGHNA, YSLEER. CDR3 size: 15 residues. CDR3 bases: TGCGCCAGCAGCCAAGCAGCGGGGGCCCCCTACGAGCAGTACTTC. Translated: CASSQAAGAPYEQYF.

The chain employs TRBV12-5 and TRBJ2-7, with 7 nucleotides matching TRBD2. After removal of 0 bases from V and 2 bases from J, the junction contained 7 bases not matched to a gene. There are 16 residues in the CDR3. Germline V gives CDR1 LGHNT, CDR2 FRNRAP. This CDR3 is CASGLVEGGVAYEQYF. The CDR3 DNA follows: TGTGCTAGTGGTTTGGTGGAGGGAGGGGTAGCCTACGAGCAGTACTTC.

The CDR3 reads CASSDTAGQPQHF. The CDR3, as DNA: TGTGCCAGCAGTGACACCGCAGGTCAGCCCCAGCATTTT. This chain joins TRBV2 and TRBJ1-5, with unresolved D. The V gene's germline CDR1 is SNHLY and CDR2 FYNNEI. Trimming cost V 3 bases and J 6 bases, with 9 bases left between them. The CDR3 totals 13 residues.

The chain recombines TRBV6-5 with TRBJ1-1; D not resolved. Trimming stripped 6 bases from V and 4 bases from J, with 15 bases between. Per the germline V gene, CDR1 is MNHEY and CDR2 is SVGAGI. This CDR3 spans 14 amino acids. The CDR3 coding sequence is TGTGCCAGCAGCAACCTTCTCGTGCGCACTGAAGCTTTCTTT. Amino acids: CASSNLLVRTEAFF.

This chain links TRBV28 with TRBJ2-7; no firm D call. The CDR3 consists of 13 residues. Trimming removed 7 bases from V and 3 bases from J, with 13 bases in between. In germline, CDR1 is MDHEN, CDR2 SYDVKM. The DNA of the CDR3 is TGTGCCAGCACCAAATACCGGAACTACGAGCAGTACTTC. Translated, it gives CASTKYRNYEQYF. The full variable domain, its missing parts supplied by reference TRBV28 and TRBJ2-7, is DVKVTQSSRYLVKRTGEKVFLECVQDMDHENMFWYRQDPGLGLRLIYFSYDVKMKEKGDIPEGYSVSREKKERFSLILESASTNQTSMYLCASTKYRNYEQYFGPGTRLTVT.

This chain joins TRBV9 and TRBJ2-4; 9 bases fit TRBD2. Germline values: CDR1 SGDLS, CDR2 YYNGEE. The CDR3 contains 16 residues. V was clipped by 4 bases and J by 3 bases; unmatched bases: 8. The CDR3 sequence is CASSPGGSGGKNIQYF. In DNA, the CDR3 is TGTGCCAGCAGCCCCGGGGGTAGCGGGGGCAAAAACATTCAGTACTTC. The full variable domain, rest sourced from reference TRBV9 and TRBJ2-4, is DSGVTQTPKHLITATGQRVTLRCSPRSGDLSVYWYQQSLDQGLQFLIQYYNGEERAKGNILERFSAQQFPDLHSELNLSSLELGDSALYFCASSPGGSGGKNIQYFGAGTRLSVL.

The V call is TRBV7-9, the J call TRBJ1-3, with 9 nucleotides matching TRBD1. Trimming took 5 bases from V and 4 from J; bases not matched to a gene: 6. The CDR3 sequence is 15 residues long. Per germline, CDR1 SEHNR and CDR2 FQNEAQ (reference sequence). The CDR3 reads CASSVGQGSGNTIYF. CDR3 DNA sequence: TGTGCCAGCAGCGTGGGACAGGGATCAGGAAACACCATATATTTT.

CDR3 sequence reads: CASRGRLNEKLFF. DNA for the CDR3: TGTGCCAGCAGAGGGCGGCTGAATGAAAAACTGTTTTTT. This chain joins TRBV25-1 and TRBJ1-4; D is undetermined. Germline lookup yields CDR1 MGHDK and CDR2 SYGVNS. With 6 bases removed from V and 5 bases from J, the gap between germline ends came to 10 bases. The CDR3 sequence is 13 residues long.

CDR3 protein: CASSLTDSYGYTF. For the CDR3, the DNA is TGTGCCAGCAGTTTGACAGATTCATATGGCTACACCTTC. The chain uses TRBV27 and TRBJ1-2, with TRBD1 as a possible D gene (5 bases). The V gene lost 3 bases and the J gene lost 5 bases, with 10 bases spanning the gap. Germline CDR1 reads MNHEY; CDR2 reads SMNVEV (reference sequence). This CDR3 is built from 13 residues.